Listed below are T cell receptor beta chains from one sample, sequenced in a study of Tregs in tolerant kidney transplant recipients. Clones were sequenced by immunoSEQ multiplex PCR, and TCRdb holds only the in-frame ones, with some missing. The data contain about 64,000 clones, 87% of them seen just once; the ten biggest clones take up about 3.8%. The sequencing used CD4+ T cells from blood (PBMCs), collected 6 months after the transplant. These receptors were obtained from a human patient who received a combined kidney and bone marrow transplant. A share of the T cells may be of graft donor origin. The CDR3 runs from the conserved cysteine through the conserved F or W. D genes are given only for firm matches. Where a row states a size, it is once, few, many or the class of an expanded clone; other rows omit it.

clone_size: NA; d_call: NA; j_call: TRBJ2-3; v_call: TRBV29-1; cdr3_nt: TGCAGCGTTGTCGTGCCTGGGGGGGGGCGCACAGATACGCAGTATTTT; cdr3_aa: CSVVVPGGGRTDTQYF
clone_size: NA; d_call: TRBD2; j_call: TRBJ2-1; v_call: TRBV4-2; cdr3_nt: TGTGCCAGCAGCCGCCGGGGGGGGAATGAGCAGTTCTTC; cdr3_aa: CASSRRGGNEQFF
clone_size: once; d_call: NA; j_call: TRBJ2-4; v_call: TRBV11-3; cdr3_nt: TGTGCCAGCAGCCCTGGTGGTAGGGGCGGCAAAAACATTCAGTACTTC; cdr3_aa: CASSPGGRGGKNIQYF
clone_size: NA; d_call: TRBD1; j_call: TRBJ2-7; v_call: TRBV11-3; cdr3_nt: TGTGCCAGCAGCGGACAGGGTTCGGCCCACGAGCAGTACTTC; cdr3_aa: CASSGQGSAHEQYF
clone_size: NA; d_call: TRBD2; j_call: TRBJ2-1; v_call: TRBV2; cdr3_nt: TGTGCCAGCAGCCCACGAGCGGGAACCTACAATGAGCAGTTCTTC; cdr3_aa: CASSPRAGTYNEQFF
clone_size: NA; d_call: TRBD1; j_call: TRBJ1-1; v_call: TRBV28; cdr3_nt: TGTGCCAGCAGTTTATGGGACAGGGGGAACACTGAAGCTTTCTTT; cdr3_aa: CASSLWDRGNTEAFF
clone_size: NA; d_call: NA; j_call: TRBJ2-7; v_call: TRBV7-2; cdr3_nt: TGTGCCAGCAGCCCCGCGGCTGGCTACGAGCAGTACTTC; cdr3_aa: CASSPAAGYEQYF
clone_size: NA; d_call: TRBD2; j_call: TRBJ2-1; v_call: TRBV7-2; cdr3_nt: TGTGCCAGCAGCTTACCGGGACTAGCGGGCCTTGGGCATGAGCAGTTCTTC; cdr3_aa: CASSLPGLAGLGHEQFF
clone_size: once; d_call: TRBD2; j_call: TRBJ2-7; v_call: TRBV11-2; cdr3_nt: TGTGCCAGCAGTCTAGCGGGGAAAATCTACGAGCAGTACTTC; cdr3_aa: CASSLAGKIYEQYF
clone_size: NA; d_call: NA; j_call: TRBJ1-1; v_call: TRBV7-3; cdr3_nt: TGTGCCAGCAGCTTAAACGGGAACACTGAAGCTTTCTTT; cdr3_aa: CASSLNGNTEAFF
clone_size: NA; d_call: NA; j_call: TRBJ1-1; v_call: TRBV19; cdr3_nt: TGTGCCAGTAGTACGGGACATCCGAACACTGAAGCTTTCTTT; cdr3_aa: CASSTGHPNTEAFF
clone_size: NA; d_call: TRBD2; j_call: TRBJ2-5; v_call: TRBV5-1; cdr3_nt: TGCGCCAGCAGCTTGGGACTAGCGGGGGTCCAAGAGACCCAGTACTTC; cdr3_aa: CASSLGLAGVQETQYF
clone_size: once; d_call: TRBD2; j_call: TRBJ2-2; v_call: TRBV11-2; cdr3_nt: TGTGCCAGCAGCCCCGGGACTAGAGGAGGCGGGGAGCTGTTTTTT; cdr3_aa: CASSPGTRGGGELFF
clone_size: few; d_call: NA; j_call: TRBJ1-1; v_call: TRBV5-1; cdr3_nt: TGCGCCAGCAGCTTGTTCGGCACCGGCGGGACTGAAGCTTTCTTT; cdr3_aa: CASSLFGTGGTEAFF
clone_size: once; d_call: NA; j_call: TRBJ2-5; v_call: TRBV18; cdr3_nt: TGTGCCAGCTCACCACTCGGGAGTAGGGAAGAGACCCAGTACTTC; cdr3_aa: CASSPLGSREETQYF
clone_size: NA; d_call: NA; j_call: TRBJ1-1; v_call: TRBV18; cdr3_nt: TGTGCCAGCTCACCCTCACTTAACACTGAAGCTTTCTTT; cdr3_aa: CASSPSLNTEAFF
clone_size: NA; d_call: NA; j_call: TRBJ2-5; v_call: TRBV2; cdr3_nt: TGTGCCAGCAGGCTAGCGGAGACCCAGTACTTC; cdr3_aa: CASRLAETQYF
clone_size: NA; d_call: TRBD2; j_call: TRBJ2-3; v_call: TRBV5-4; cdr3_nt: TGTGCCAGCAGATTCAGGGGTCGCGGGGGGGCTCAAGCTAGCACAGATACGCAGTATTTT; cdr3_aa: CASRFRGRGGAQASTDTQYF
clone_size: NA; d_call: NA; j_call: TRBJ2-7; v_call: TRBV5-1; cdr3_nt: TGCGCCAGCAGCCCATCGGGACAAACCTACGAGCAGTACTTC; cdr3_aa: CASSPSGQTYEQYF
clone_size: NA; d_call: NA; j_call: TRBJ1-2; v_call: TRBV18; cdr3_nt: TGTGCCAGCTCACCAGATCACAGCTATGGCTACACCTTC; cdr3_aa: CASSPDHSYGYTF
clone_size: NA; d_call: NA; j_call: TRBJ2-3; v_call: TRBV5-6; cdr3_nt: TGTGCCAGCAGCTTCGGGGATATTACAGATACGCAGTATTTT; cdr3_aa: CASSFGDITDTQYF
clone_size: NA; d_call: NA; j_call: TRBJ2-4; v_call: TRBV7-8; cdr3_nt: TGTGCCAGCAGCTTCTCACAGGGCCATTCAGCCAAAAACATTCAGTACTTC; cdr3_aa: CASSFSQGHSAKNIQYF
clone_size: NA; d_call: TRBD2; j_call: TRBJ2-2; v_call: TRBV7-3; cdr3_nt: TGTGCCAGCAGCCGGAGGGCGGTTAGCGGGGGCACCGGGGAGCTGTTTTTT; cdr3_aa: CASSRRAVSGGTGELFF
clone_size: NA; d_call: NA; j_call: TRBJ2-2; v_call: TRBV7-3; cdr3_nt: TGTGCCAGCAGCTTACGGGGCACCGGGGAGCTGTTTTTT; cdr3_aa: CASSLRGTGELFF
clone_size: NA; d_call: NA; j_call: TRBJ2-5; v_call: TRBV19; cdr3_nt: TGTGCCAGTGGGGTTAGCGAGGTCTGGCCCCAGTACTTC; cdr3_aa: CASGVSEVWPQYF
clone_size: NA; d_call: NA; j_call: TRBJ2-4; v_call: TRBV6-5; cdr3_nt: TGTGCCAGCAGTCCGATGGGACTAGCCAAAAACATTCAGTACTTC; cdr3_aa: CASSPMGLAKNIQYF
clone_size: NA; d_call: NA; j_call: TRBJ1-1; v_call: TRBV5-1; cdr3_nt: TGCGCCAGCAGCTTGGATACGGTAGCGGACACTGAAGCTTTCTTT; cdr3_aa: CASSLDTVADTEAFF